Listed below are T cell receptor beta chains from one sample, sequenced in a study of T-cell memory formation after mild COVID-19. TCRdb used MiXCR to reprocess the 5' RACE reads, holding one entry per CDR3 protein. The sample holds around 150,000 distinct CDR3 sequences, 25% to 40% seen once. Sequenced input: PBMCs or a T cell subset sorted from them (not recorded which). All receptors derive from an adult woman who had mild COVID-19 (a few samples of this study predate the infection). Cell type and time point are not known. Each CDR3 is given with its conserved first and last residue. Each record gives: D gene, V gene, clone size, J gene, CDR3 DNA, CDR3 protein. D genes are given only for firm matches. Rows give clone size only sometimes, using once, few, many, or a class for an expanded clone.

-	TRBV3-1	-	TRBJ1-1	TGTGCCAGCAGCCAAGGGTTTTTGGACACTGAAGCTTTCTTT	CASSQGFLDTEAFF
-	TRBV7-9	-	TRBJ2-1	TGTGCCAGCAGCTCTACTCTAGCCTCGGGTGAGCAGTTCTTC	CASSSTLASGEQFF
TRBD2	TRBV5-6	-	TRBJ2-3	TGTGCCAGCAGCTTAGCGGGAGACCCAGATACGCAGTATTTT	CASSLAGDPDTQYF
-	TRBV6-6	-	TRBJ2-2	TGTGCCAGCAGTTACACCGGGCCCCCCGGGGAGCTGTTTTTT	CASSYTGPPGELFF
TRBD1	TRBV25-1	-	TRBJ1-2	TGTGCCAGCGAGGGACAGGGGTACTATGGCTACACCTTC	CASEGQGYYGYTF
-	TRBV11-3	-	TRBJ2-1	TGTGCCAGCAGCTTACGGGTAGCGAATGAGCAGTTCTTC	CASSLRVANEQFF
-	TRBV6-2/TRBV6-3	-	TRBJ1-5	TGTGCCAGCAGTTACTCGACAGACTATAGCAATCAGCCCCAGCATTTT	CASSYSTDYSNQPQHF
TRBD2	TRBV4-3	-	TRBJ2-3	TGCGCCAGCAGCCAAGAGGGTAGCGGGACAAATACGCAGTATTTT	CASSQEGSGTNTQYF
-	TRBV7-2	few	TRBJ2-5	TGTGCCAGCAGCTTAGCCAACCCAGGGCGAGAGACCCAGTACTTC	CASSLANPGRETQYF
-	TRBV21-1	once	TRBJ2-1	TGTGCCAGCAGCGCCACTCTGCCGGTGGGCCCTAGACCCCCCTACAATGAGCAGATCTTC	CASSATLPVGPRPPYNEQIF
TRBD1	TRBV7-9	-	TRBJ2-7	TGTGCCAGCAGCTTAGCGACAGGGAGCTCCTACGAGCAGTACTTC	CASSLATGSSYEQYF
TRBD1	TRBV7-9	-	TRBJ2-3	TGTGCCAGCAGCTTACTCACAGGGGGCGGCACAGATACGCAGTATTTT	CASSLLTGGGTDTQYF
-	TRBV5-1	-	TRBJ1-2	TGCGCCAGCAGCTTGGGAACAGGGAACTATGGCTACACCTTC	CASSLGTGNYGYTF
TRBD2	TRBV20-1	medium-sized	TRBJ2-4	TGCAGTGCTAGAGGGACTAGCGGGAAGGAGGGAAGCATTCAGTACTTC	CSARGTSGKEGSIQYF